Detailed here is one T cell receptor beta chain. Its antigen is undetermined. The CDR3 is 14 amino acids. The V gene lost 5 bases and the J gene lost 0 bases, with 9 bases spanning the gap. Per the germline V gene, CDR1 is SGHRS and CDR2 is YFSETQ. There were TCR beta CDR3 regions amplified from RNA transcripts. Using the HTBI primer set, a first-round RT-PCR was run on the TCR CDR3. TCRdb ran MiXCR on the multiplex PCR reads and lists one entry per CDR3 protein. This table has roughly 280,000 distinct CDR3 sequences, approximately 21% appearing once. The data originate from a study of T cells in Graves' hyperthyroidism and ophthalmopathy. Study in general: Peripheral blood sampling occurred at initial diagnosis, before any treatment. Study outcomes and limitations: Most thyroid clonotypes expanded above 0.001 were also detected in blood. Ophthalmopathy was distinguished from stable hyperthyroidism by 13 V-J signatures.

The PBMCs were taken from over 9.5 ml of fresh peripheral blood. Sample: blood. The chain carries TRBV5-1 and TRBJ2-1; D ambiguous. This TCR was recovered from a man younger than 40 with Graves' ophthalmopathy. The CDR3 region is CASRESSSYNEQFF. In DNA form, the CDR3 reads TGCGCCAGCAGGGAGTCGAGCTCCTACAATGAGCAGTTCTTC.